The next 20 T cell receptor beta chains were all read from a single sample in a study of blood T cell repertoires in COVID-19. Profiled with immunoSEQ multiplex PCR; TCRdb holds only in-frame clones, not every one. The data show about 130,000 clones, roughly 80% seen once. The sample consisted of peripheral blood. The receptors stem from a woman aged 60 to 75 with acute or convalescent COVID-19.

As concerns this clone: This same CDR3 is encoded by further DNA sequences in the sample. This rearrangement joins TRBV6-6 to TRBJ1-2; D is unresolved. The germline CDR1 and CDR2 sequences are MNHNY and SVGAGI (reference sequence). The CDR3 totals 12 residues. Between the trimmed V and J ends, which lost 0 bases and 4 bases, there was a span of 3 bases. CDR3 sequence reads: CASSYSSYGYTF. The DNA for the CDR3 is TGTGCCAGCAGTTACTCGAGCTATGGCTACACCTTC.

The V call is TRBV6-6, the J call TRBJ1-1, with 7 bases aligning to TRBD1. Germline lookup yields CDR1 MNHNY and CDR2 SVGAGI (reference sequence). V shed 5 bases and J 7 bases; nucleotides not matched to a gene: 10. The CDR3 is made up of 14 amino acids. The CDR3 is CASSTRQGRSEAFF. CDR3 nucleotide sequence: TGTGCCAGCAGTACCAGACAGGGAAGGAGTGAAGCTTTCTTT.

This rearrangement joins TRBV2 to TRBJ1-4; no firm D call. Germline CDR1 is SNHLY and CDR2 is FYNNEI. This CDR3 is built from 13 residues. Trimming shortened V by 5 bases and J by 3 bases, and 7 bases separated the two germline ends. CDR3 loop: CASSPRANEKLFF. The CDR3 bases are TGTGCCAGCAGTCCCCGCGCTAATGAAAAACTGTTTTTT.

This chain uses TRBV11-2 with TRBJ1-2; 11 bases map to TRBD1. V shed 5 bases, J shed 4 bases, and the junction held 3 bases outside the gene matches. The CDR3 extends over 14 amino acids. Per germline, CDR1 SGHAT and CDR2 FQNNGV. DNA of the CDR3: TGTGCCAGCAGCGGGACAGGGGGAGGCTATGGCTACACCTTC. Amino acids: CASSGTGGGYGYTF.

In this sample, this clone turned up once. The rearrangement joins TRBV7-2 to TRBJ2-4, with D unclear. V dropped 5 bases and J dropped 3 bases, with 11 bases sitting between them. This CDR3 contains 14 residues. CDR1 is SGHTA, CDR2 FQGNSA, per germline. Here the CDR3 DNA reads TGTGCCAGCAGCCCAGGAAGGTACAAAAACATTCAGTACTTC. Protein: CASSPGRYKNIQYF.

This chain connects TRBV2 to TRBJ1-3; D ambiguous. Trimming left V 4 bases short and J 0 bases short, with 16 bases between. The CDR3 sequence is 17 residues long. Looked up from germline, CDR1 is SNHLY and CDR2 is FYNNEI. CDR3 DNA: TGTGCCAGCAGTGTATGGGTATGGGCTAACTCTGGAAACACCATATATTTT. It codes for CASSVWVWANSGNTIYF.

This rearrangement joins TRBV7-9 to TRBJ2-2; D possibly corresponds to TRBD1 (5 bases). Germline-derived CDR1 and CDR2 are SEHNR and FQNEAQ (reference sequence). The CDR3 runs to 13 residues. V was cut by 5 bases and J by 15 bases, with 19 bases left in between. The DNA of the CDR3 is TGTGCCAGCAGCCCGGAGACAGCCCTTGGGATGTTTTTT. As protein: CASSPETALGMFF.

The rearrangement uses TRBV20-1 and TRBJ1-2, with 7 positions matching TRBD1. The length of the CDR3 is 15 residues. Germline lookup yields CDR1 DFQATT and CDR2 SNEGSKA (reference sequence). Unmatched junction bases numbered 13, after V lost 3 bases and J lost 6 bases. In DNA form, the CDR3 reads TGCAGTGCTAGTTCAAGGGGGCATAGGAAAAATGGCTACACCTTC. Protein product: CSASSRGHRKNGYTF.

This chain links TRBV6-5 with TRBJ1-5, with D uncertain. Germline CDR1 reads MNHEY; CDR2 reads SVGAGI. The CDR3 contains 13 residues. V was pared by 6 bases and J by 4 bases, with 10 bases between. The CDR3 bases are TGTGCCAGCAGGGACGGAGGAAATCAGCCCCAGCATTTT. Amino acids: CASRDGGNQPQHF.

V and J are TRBV3-1 (or the pseudogene TRBV3-2) and TRBJ2-2; D is unresolved. CDR1 and CDR2 from the germline V gene are LGHDT and YNNKEL (reference sequence). The germline V and J ends were trimmed by 4 bases and 7 bases, with 13 bases remaining between them. The CDR3 is 14 amino acids. The DNA for the CDR3 is TGTGCCAGCAGCCTAACCGGGTTGGGCGGGGAGCTGTTTTTT. Amino acids: CASSLTGLGGELFF.

The genes are TRBV7-9 and TRBJ1-4, with 8 positions matching TRBD1. The CDR3 totals 14 residues. V was clipped by 5 bases and J by 10 bases; unmatched bases: 9. The germline CDR1 and CDR2 sequences are SEHNR and FQNEAQ (reference sequence). The CDR3: CASSLTGVGVKLFF. Here the CDR3 DNA reads TGTGCCAGCAGCCTGACAGGGGTTGGCGTAAAACTGTTTTTT. Complete variable domain (other parts from reference TRBV7-9 and TRBJ1-4): DTGVSQNPRHKITKRGQNVTFRCDPISEHNRLYWYRQTLGQGPEFLTYFQNEAQLEKSRLLSDRFSAERPKGSFSTLEIQRTEQGDSAMYLCASSLTGVGVKLFFGSGTQLSVL.

The DNA of the CDR3 is TGTGCCAGCACTTTGGGTGTGGGCTGGGAGACCCAGTACTTC. Its translation is CASTLGVGWETQYF. This sequence joins TRBV5-8 and TRBJ2-5; the D is unclear. CDR1 and CDR2 from the germline V gene are SGHTS and YDEGEE. The CDR3 runs 14 residues. Trimming left V 6 bases short and J 5 bases short, with 17 bases between.

On this clone itself: One end of the junction varies from germline; a read error may be responsible. The gene calls are TRBV2 and TRBJ2-5; 11 nucleotides align to TRBD1. The CDR3 is made up of 15 amino acids. The germline V gene has CDR1 SNHLY and CDR2 FYNNEI. The CDR3: CARTPDRGLIETQYF. The CDR3, as DNA: TGCGCCAGGACCCCGGACAGGGGGCTAATAGAGACCCAGTACTTC.

The V gene is TRBV12-2, the J gene TRBJ2-1; the DNA was not used to check the table's D call, TRBD1. TRBV12-2 is described as a pseudogene. CDR3 length: 16 residues. The CDR3 loop reads CASRLAYRGQHNEQFF. In nucleotides, the CDR3 is TGTGCAAGTCGCTTAGCGTATAGGGGGCAACACAATGAGCAGTTCTTC.

This sequence joins TRBV7-9 and TRBJ1-1; TRBD1 matches at 8 bases. The CDR3 is 15 amino acids. Trimming cost V 4 bases and J 9 bases; bases outside gene matches: 13. CDR1 SEHNR and CDR2 FQNEAQ come from the germline V gene (reference sequence). The CDR3 reads CASSSRAGPGGKAFF. The DNA for the CDR3 is TGTGCCAGCAGCTCTAGAGCAGGGCCAGGGGGCAAAGCTTTCTTT.

The V and J genes are TRBV4-2 and TRBJ1-1; D remains ambiguous. The CDR3 is 17 residues long. V lost 4 bases to trimming and J lost 0 bases, with 18 bases between them. Per germline, CDR1 LGHNA and CDR2 YNFKEQ. The CDR3 is CASSRDWRDGMNTEAFF. CDR3 nucleotides: TGTGCCAGCAGCCGAGACTGGAGAGATGGTATGAACACTGAAGCTTTCTTT.

The rearrangement uses TRBV7-9 and TRBJ2-6; no definite D call. CDR1 is SEHNR, CDR2 FQNEAQ, per germline (reference sequence). This CDR3 comprises 16 residues. The ends were cut back, 6 bases at V and 0 bases at J, with 12 bases in the middle. The CDR3 DNA sequence: TGTGCCAGCAGACCCGCGGCCCTCTCTGGGGCCAACGTCCTGACTTTC. Its translation is CASRPAALSGANVLTF.

The rearrangement uses TRBV7-8 and TRBJ2-3, with 11 bases identical to TRBD2. Trimming removed 4 bases from V and 9 bases from J; junction bases left unmatched: 6. Germline V gene data show CDR1 as SGHVS and CDR2 as FQNEAQ. CDR3 length: 14 residues. CDR3 amino acids: CASSSTSGGETQYF. The CDR3 nucleotides are TGTGCCAGCAGCTCTACTAGCGGGGGAGAGACGCAGTATTTT.

V gene TRBV5-1 combines with J gene TRBJ2-7, with a tentative D call TRBD2 (5 bases). The CDR3 extends over 14 amino acids. CDR1 is SGHRS and CDR2 is YFSETQ in the germline V gene. Trimming shortened V by 2 bases and J by 6 bases, and 15 bases separated the two germline ends. This chain's CDR3 is CASSLAANTLEQYF. The CDR3 bases are TGCGCCAGCAGCTTAGCGGCAAACACCCTCGAGCAGTACTTC.

V usage is TRBV4-1 and J usage is TRBJ1-1; no definite D call. CDR1 MGHRA and CDR2 YSYEKL come from the germline V gene. V shed 1 base and J shed 7 bases, with 13 bases lying between them. This CDR3 has 14 residues. The CDR3 sequence is CASSQVGGVGEAFF. The CDR3 bases are TGCGCCAGCAGCCAAGTTGGCGGTGTTGGTGAAGCTTTCTTT.